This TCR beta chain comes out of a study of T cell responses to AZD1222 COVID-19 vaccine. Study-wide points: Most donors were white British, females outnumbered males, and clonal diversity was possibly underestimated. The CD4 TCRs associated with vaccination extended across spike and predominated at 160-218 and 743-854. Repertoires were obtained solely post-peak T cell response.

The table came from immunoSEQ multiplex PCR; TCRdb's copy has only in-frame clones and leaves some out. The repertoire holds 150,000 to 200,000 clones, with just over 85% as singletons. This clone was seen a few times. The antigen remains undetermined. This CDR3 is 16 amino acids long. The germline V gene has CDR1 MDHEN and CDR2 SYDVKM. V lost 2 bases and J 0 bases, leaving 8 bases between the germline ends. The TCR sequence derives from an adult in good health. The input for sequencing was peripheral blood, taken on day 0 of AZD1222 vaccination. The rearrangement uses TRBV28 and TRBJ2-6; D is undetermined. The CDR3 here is CASSLGERSGANVLTF. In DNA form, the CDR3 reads TGTGCCAGCAGTTTAGGGGAACGCTCTGGGGCCAACGTCCTGACTTTC.